This T cell receptor beta chain originates from a study of Graves' ophthalmopathy and Graves' hyperthyroidism. Per germline, CDR1 MNHEY and CDR2 SVGAGI. This CDR3 region has 14 residues. Trimming took off 0 bases at V and 1 base at J, with 7 bases between the two ends. General observations from the study: The model predicted ophthalmopathy progression with around 70% sensitivity and 72% to 85% specificity.

In its sample, this clonotype was seen many times. The antigen is not known. The authors amplified TCR beta CDR3 regions, and they did so from RNA transcripts for repertoire sequencing. HTBI primers were used in a first-round RT-PCR, which preceded a second-round multiplex PCR. TCRdb re-analysed the multiplex PCR reads in MiXCR, keeping a single row per CDR3 protein. Of fewer than 600,000 distinct CDR3 sequences in the sample, approximately 14% were seen once. This clonotype was obtained from a woman aged 30 to 39 with Graves' ophthalmopathy. The sample comprised blood. The chain uses TRBV6-5 and TRBJ2-7, with D unresolved. The DNA of the CDR3 is TGTGCCAGCAGTTACTCGTTCAGATCCTACGAGCAGTACTTC. This codes for CASSYSFRSYEQYF.